One and the same sample provided the 8 T cell receptor beta chains below, sequenced in a study of regulatory T cells in long-lasting Graves disease (dated by TCRdb to the early 2020s). Libraries were constructed by multiplex PCR. The sample was run on an Illumina HiSeq 4000. CDR3 regions were amplified by Arm-PCR with iRepertoire HTBI primers to construct TCR beta libraries. TCRdb trimmed the raw reads at Q25, called clones with MiXCR and kept productive beta chains. CDR3 protein duplicates are merged, each entry listing the most common genes and DNA. The table for this sample lists 390,000 or so distinct CDR3 sequences; 12% of them were counted only once. Approximately 17% of the sample rests with the top ten. The sample's time point label is to be understood as: newly diagnosed GD, antithyroid drugs for less than 3 months. RNA was extracted from PBMCs in TRIzol for both TCR sequencing and RNA sequencing.

These sequences were also reported in another study, on T cells in Graves' hyperthyroidism and ophthalmopathy.

The sample was peripheral blood mononuclear cells (PBMCs), taken at new diagnosis, from a patient treated with antithyroid drugs. The receptors come from a woman younger than 30 with Graves disease. Donor details come from another sample of the same person, matched by shared clones.

This clonotype occurred many times. The J gene is TRBJ2-5, the V gene TRBV6-2 or TRBV6-3; TRBD2 agrees at 9 bases. Germline CDR1 and CDR2: MNHEY and SVGEGT. J was trimmed by 4 bases and V by 7 bases; bases with no gene match: 16. The CDR3 extends over 17 amino acids. The CDR3 DNA follows: TGTGCCAGCACCCCCAGGTTTCTAGCGGGACGTCGAGAGACCCAGTACTTC. This gives the protein CASTPRFLAGRRETQYF.

This clonotype was counted at least ten times. The chain employs TRBV27 and TRBJ2-7; no clear D gene. The CDR3 extends over 13 amino acids. The V gene lost 3 bases and the J gene lost 4 bases, with 10 bases spanning the gap. Germline CDR1 MNHEY, CDR2 SMNVEV (reference sequence). CDR3 sequence: CASSFGASYEQYF. The CDR3 DNA reads as TGTGCCAGCAGTTTCGGCGCTTCTTACGAGCAGTACTTC.

There are many counts of this clonotype. V gene TRBV30 combines with J gene TRBJ1-4; possible D gene TRBD1, 5 bases. V lost 1 base to trimming and J lost 13 bases, with 10 bases between them. CDR3 length: 11 residues. The germline V gene encodes CDR1 GTSNPN and CDR2 SVGIG (reference sequence). CDR3 protein: CAWSGAGGLFF. CDR3 coding DNA: TGTGCCTGGAGTGGAGCCGGGGGACTGTTTTTT. The full variable domain, rest sourced from reference TRBV30 and TRBJ1-4, is SQTIHQWPATLVQPVGSPLSLECTVEGTSNPNLYWYRQAAGRGLQLLFYSVGIGQISSEVPQNLSASRPQDRQFILSSKKLLLSDSGFYLCAWSGAGGLFFGSGTQLSVL.

V and J are TRBV19 and TRBJ2-1; the D gene could be TRBD1 or TRBD2 (6 bases each). V was pared by 5 bases and J by 7 bases, with 12 bases between. Germline V gene lookup returns CDR1 LNHDA and CDR2 SQIVND (reference sequence). The CDR3 has 13 amino acids. The CDR3 sequence is CASSVRGLNEQFF. DNA for the CDR3: TGTGCCAGTAGTGTCAGGGGACTTAATGAGCAGTTCTTC.

This clonotype appeared many times. V usage is TRBV27 and J usage is TRBJ2-1; D remains ambiguous. V was trimmed by 2 bases and J by 6 bases, leaving 17 bases between them. The CDR3 length is 16 residues. CDR1 MNHEY and CDR2 SMNVEV come from the germline V gene (reference sequence). CDR3 nucleotides: TGTGCCAGCAGTTTAGTCAGCCGGGCCCCCGGCAATGAGCAGTTCTTC. Translating it yields CASSLVSRAPGNEQFF.

On this clonotype itself: A clone one base away is much larger, so this may be a read error. V usage is TRBV6-1 and J usage is TRBJ2-4; D tentatively fits TRBD1 or TRBD2 (5 bases each). With the DNA end fitting TRBJ2-3 better, the J assignment may be wrong. CDR3 length equals 14 residues. Germline V CDR1 and CDR2: MNHNS, SASEGT. The CDR3 region is CASSIVARGDAQYF. In DNA form, the CDR3 reads TGTGCCAGCAGCATAGTAGCGAGGGGAGATGCGCAGTATTTT.

At least ten counts were recorded for this clonotype. The chain carries TRBV29-1 and TRBJ2-2; no definite D call. Germline assignment: CDR1 SQVTM and CDR2 ANQGSEA. Trimming removed 4 bases from V and 5 bases from J, with 11 bases in between. The CDR3 sequence is 13 residues long. The CDR3 coding sequence is TGCAGCGTTGGAGGCAGGCTGACCGGGGAGCTGTTTTTT. Protein product: CSVGGRLTGELFF.

This clonotype was recorded at least ten times. The chain employs TRBV6-5 and TRBJ1-1; TRBD1 might be the D (6 bases). Between the trimmed V and J ends, which lost 2 bases and 6 bases, there was a span of 16 bases. The CDR3 sequence is 15 residues long. The germline V gene has CDR1 MNHEY and CDR2 SVGAGI. CDR3 coding DNA: TGTGCCAGCAGTTACGGGATACAGGGTGCCCCTGAAGCTTTCTTT. This sequence encodes CASSYGIQGAPEAFF.